The 17 T cell receptor beta chains below were found in one sample sequenced in a study of blood T cells in healthy people across ages. A second PCR of 7 to 11 cycles used a sample-barcoded 5' primer and a J-beta primer mix. TCRdb reprocessed the 5' RACE reads with MiXCR, giving one entry per CDR3 protein. Here the sample spans about 1.1 million distinct CDR3 sequences, roughly two fifths being singletons. Material for sequencing was blood. Source of these receptors: a man aged 18 to 29 in good health.

The J gene is TRBJ1-5, the V gene TRBV7-9; D uncertain. The germline CDR1 and CDR2 sequences are SEHNR and FQNEAQ (reference sequence). The CDR3 is made up of 14 amino acids. Between the trimmed V and J ends, which lost 5 bases and 0 bases, there was a span of 8 bases. The CDR3 here is CASSAQNSNQPQHF. The CDR3 DNA is TGTGCCAGCAGCGCACAGAATAGCAATCAGCCCCAGCATTTT.

This clonotype occurred once. The gene calls are TRBV7-9 and TRBJ1-2, with D unclear. This CDR3 is built from 12 residues. The V gene's germline CDR1 is SEHNR and CDR2 FQNEAQ (reference sequence). Trimming removed 5 bases from V and 8 bases from J, with 12 bases in between. The DNA of the CDR3 is TGTGCCAGCAGCCTATCCCCCGGAGGCTACACCTTC. This sequence encodes CASSLSPGGYTF.

This clonotype turned up a few times. The CDR3 protein is CASSLGSGGVNEQFF. The CDR3 coding sequence is TGTGCCAGCAGCTTAGGGTCAGGGGGGGTCAATGAGCAGTTCTTC. The chain couples TRBV7-8 to TRBJ2-1; either TRBD1 or TRBD2 may supply D (7 bases each). Germline V gene lookup returns CDR1 SGHVS and CDR2 FQNEAQ. The CDR3 spans 15 residues. Trimming took off 1 base at V and 6 bases at J, with 13 bases between the two ends.

The J gene is TRBJ2-1, the V gene TRBV12-3 or TRBV12-4; no firm D call. V was trimmed by 3 bases and J by 7 bases, leaving 19 bases between them. The CDR3 has 16 residues. In DNA form, the CDR3 reads TGTGCCAGCAGTTTGCCGACTTTCGGTTGGGATAATGAGCAGTTCTTC. Amino acid sequence: CASSLPTFGWDNEQFF.

The chain combines TRBV9 with TRBJ2-1; D is unclear. This CDR3 has 15 residues. Trimming cost V 4 bases and J 13 bases, with 24 bases left between them. Per germline, CDR1 SGDLS and CDR2 YYNGEE. The CDR3 loop reads CASSNPGQVGETQFF. CDR3 nucleotide sequence: TGTGCCAGCAGCAACCCTGGCCAGGTCGGAGAGACCCAGTTCTTC.

This clonotype was counted at least ten times. This chain joins TRBV6-6 and TRBJ2-3, with D unresolved. The germline CDR1 and CDR2 sequences are MNHNY and SVGAGI (reference sequence). Deletions cut 7 bases from V and 2 bases from J, with 10 bases between. The CDR3 length is 13 residues. The CDR3 region has the DNA TGTGCCAGCACCCGTGATGCCACAGATACGCAGTATTTT. Residues: CASTRDATDTQYF.

This clonotype was recorded a few times. This chain joins TRBV20-1 and TRBJ2-5; 11 bases are shared with TRBD2. The CDR3 covers 13 residues. The trim removed 4 bases at V and 4 bases at J, leaving 2 bases unmatched. In germline, CDR1 is DFQATT, CDR2 SNEGSKA (reference sequence). The CDR3 coding sequence is TGCAGTGCTATGGGACTAGCGGTAGAGACCCAGTACTTC. Its protein product is CSAMGLAVETQYF.

The CDR3 spells CASSDGQGNYQPQHF. CDR3 in DNA: TGTGCCAGCAGCGACGGACAGGGAAATTATCAGCCCCAGCATTTT. The chain has TRBV2 and TRBJ1-5; TRBD1 aligns across 8 bases. In germline, CDR1 is SNHLY, CDR2 FYNNEI. The V segment lost 6 bases and the J segment 5 bases; nucleotides outside the gene matches: 9. This CDR3 is 15 amino acids long. The complete variable domain, with remaining parts taken from reference TRBV2 and TRBJ1-5, reads EPEVTQTPSHQVTQMGQEVILRCVPISNHLYFYWYRQILGQKVEFLVSFYNNEISEKSEIFDDQFSVERPDGSNFTLKIRSTKLEDSAMYFCASSDGQGNYQPQHFGDGTRLSIL.

This clonotype was recorded only once. The chain links TRBV27 to TRBJ2-3; D might be TRBD2 (6 bases). CDR1 and CDR2 from the germline V gene are MNHEY and SMNVEV (reference sequence). V lost 8 bases and J lost 0, with 12 bases in between. CDR3 length equals 14 residues. CDR3 sequence reads: CASWRGLSTDTQYF. The DNA of the CDR3 is TGTGCCAGCTGGCGGGGACTGAGCACAGATACGCAGTATTTT.

V usage is TRBV28 and J usage is TRBJ1-4; 8 bases match TRBD1. This CDR3 contains 16 residues. The V gene end was trimmed by 5 bases and the J gene end by 3 bases; junction bases not matched to a gene: 8. The germline CDR1 and CDR2 sequences are MDHEN and SYDVKM. The CDR3 bases are TGTGCCAGCAGTATCGGGACAGGCCGTTCTAATGAAAAACTGTTTTTT. Translation: CASSIGTGRSNEKLFF.

This clonotype was counted a few times. This chain joins TRBV9 and TRBJ1-2, with TRBD1 matching over 12 bases. Germline loops: CDR1 SGDLS, CDR2 YYNGEE. This CDR3 spans 15 amino acids. V gave up 3 bases and J gave up 4 bases; unmatched junction bases: 4. The CDR3 nucleotides read TGTGCCAGCAGCGGGGGACAGGGGGCAACCTATGGCTACACCTTC. Translated, it gives CASSGGQGATYGYTF.

The chain employs TRBV4-3 and TRBJ1-2; D unclear. CDR3 length: 14 residues. V gave up 0 bases and J gave up 9 bases, with 14 bases separating them. Germline assignment: CDR1 LGHNA and CDR2 YSLEER. As DNA, the CDR3 is TGCGCCAGCAGCCAAGAGGGCTCCTCGGGGAGCTACACCTTC. This codes for CASSQEGSSGSYTF.

The chain employs TRBV5-5 and TRBJ2-1; TRBD1 or TRBD2 may be the D gene (5 bases each). TRBJ2-7 matches the DNA end more closely, so the J call is doubtful. CDR1 and CDR2 (germline): SGHKS, YYEKEE (reference sequence). CDR3 length equals 16 residues. The CDR3 region has the DNA TGTGCCAGCAGCTTGTTTGGGGGAAGCTCCTACAATGAGCAGTACTTC. Translated, it gives CASSLFGGSSYNEQYF.

Notes on this clonotype: Since a much larger clone is just one base distant, this may be a read error. This chain uses TRBV9 with TRBJ2-1; TRBD2 is a possible D gene (6 bases). Matching the DNA end better, TRBJ2-7 makes the J call doubtful. Germline CDR1 SGDLS, CDR2 YYNGEE. The CDR3 totals 16 residues. CDR3 nucleotides: TGTGCCAGCAGCGTAGGGGCGGGGAGCTCCTACAATGAGCAGTACTTC. Amino acid sequence: CASSVGAGSSYNEQYF.

Notes on this clonotype: At one end, the junction sequence differs from germline, possibly due to a read error. The J gene is TRBJ2-1, the V gene TRBV7-9; TRBD2 matches at 10 bases. Germline assignment: CDR1 SEHNR and CDR2 FQNEAQ (reference sequence). This CDR3 has 13 residues. The CDR3 region is CARSGGVYNEQFF. Written as DNA, the CDR3 is TGTGCCCGCAGCGGGGGGGTCTACAATGAGCAGTTCTTC.

The V call is TRBV7-2, the J call TRBJ2-3; D is ambiguous. This CDR3 comprises 15 residues. V lost 0 bases to trimming and J lost 2 bases, with 9 bases between them. From germline, CDR1 is SGHTA and CDR2 FQGNSA. Written as DNA, the CDR3 is TGTGCCAGCAGCTTAGCCTGGACCAACACAGATACGCAGTATTTT. Translated, it gives CASSLAWTNTDTQYF.

This clonotype was detected ten times or more. This chain links TRBV28 with TRBJ1-2; weak D call: TRBD1 (5 bases). CDR1 and CDR2 from the germline V gene are MDHEN and SYDVKM. V was trimmed by 5 bases and J by 3 bases, leaving 10 bases between them. This CDR3 has 13 residues. The CDR3 loop reads CASSLRVDYGYTF. The CDR3 coding sequence is TGTGCCAGCAGTCTCAGGGTGGACTATGGCTACACCTTC.